The clone carrying this T cell receptor beta chain was recorded a few times. Its antigen is as yet unknown. Germline CDR1 is SGHAT and CDR2 is FQNNGV. V dropped 1 base and J dropped 0; count of bases not matched to a gene: 6. The CDR3 contains 18 residues. TCRdb fed the RT-PCR reads into MiXCR, producing one record per CDR3 protein. The sample yields hundreds of thousands of distinct CDR3 sequences, roughly 12% seen once. The sample originates from a study of response to subunit inactivated influenza vaccine. Findings and caveats of the study: It was the authors' suggestion that each seasonal influenza vaccination recruits few new T cells.

This chain uses TRBV11-2 with TRBJ2-1; 10 nucleotides agree with TRBD2. This sequence originates from a man between 50 and 59 years old who received an inactivated influenza vaccine. The sample was PBMCs from blood, taken on the day of vaccination. CDR3 region: CASSLVAGGLSSYNEQFF. The CDR3 coding sequence is TGTGCCAGCAGCTTAGTAGCGGGAGGCCTGAGCTCCTACAATGAGCAGTTCTTC.